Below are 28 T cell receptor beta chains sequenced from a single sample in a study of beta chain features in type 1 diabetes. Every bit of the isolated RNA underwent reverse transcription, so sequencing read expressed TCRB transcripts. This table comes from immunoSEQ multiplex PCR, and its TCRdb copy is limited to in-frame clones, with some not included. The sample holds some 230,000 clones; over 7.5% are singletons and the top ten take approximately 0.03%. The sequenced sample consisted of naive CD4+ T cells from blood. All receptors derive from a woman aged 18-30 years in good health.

The CDR3 nucleotides are TGTGCCAGCAGCTCGGGACTAGCGGGAGTTAGGGAGCAGTACTTC. Its protein product is CASSSGLAGVREQYF. The rearrangement links TRBV5-4 to TRBJ2-7; 14 bases align to TRBD2. The CDR3 is 15 residues long. Per the germline V gene, CDR1 is SGHNT and CDR2 is YYREEE (reference sequence). The J segment lost 7 bases and the V segment lost 3 bases, leaving 6 bases of the junction unmatched.

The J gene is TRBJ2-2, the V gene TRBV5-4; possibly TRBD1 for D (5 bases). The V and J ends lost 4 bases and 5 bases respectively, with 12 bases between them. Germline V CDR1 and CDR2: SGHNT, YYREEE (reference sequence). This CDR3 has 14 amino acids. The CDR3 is CASSRLGETGELFF. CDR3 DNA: TGTGCCAGCAGCCGGTTAGGGGAAACCGGGGAGCTGTTTTTT.

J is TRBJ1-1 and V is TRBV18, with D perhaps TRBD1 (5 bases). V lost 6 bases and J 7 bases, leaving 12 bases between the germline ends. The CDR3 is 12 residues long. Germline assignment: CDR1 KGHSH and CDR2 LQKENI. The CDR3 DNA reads TGTGCCAGCTCCCTCTTGGGGCTTGAAGCTTTCTTT. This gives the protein CASSLLGLEAFF.

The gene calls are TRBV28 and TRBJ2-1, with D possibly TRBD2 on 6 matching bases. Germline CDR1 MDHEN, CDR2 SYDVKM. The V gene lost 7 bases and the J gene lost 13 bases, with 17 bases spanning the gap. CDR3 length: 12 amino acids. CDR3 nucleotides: TGTGCCAGCACCGAGCGTAGCGGTTCTCAGTTCTTC. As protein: CASTERSGSQFF.

The CDR3 region is CASSSGPGGGTDTQYF. The CDR3 nucleotides read TGCGCCAGCAGCTCCGGACCGGGGGGGGGCACAGATACGCAGTATTTT. The rearrangement uses TRBV5-1 and TRBJ2-3; 8 bases map to TRBD2. The V gene's germline CDR1 is SGHRS and CDR2 YFSETQ. CDR3 length equals 16 residues. The ends lost 3 bases at V and 1 base at J; junction bases unmatched: 7.

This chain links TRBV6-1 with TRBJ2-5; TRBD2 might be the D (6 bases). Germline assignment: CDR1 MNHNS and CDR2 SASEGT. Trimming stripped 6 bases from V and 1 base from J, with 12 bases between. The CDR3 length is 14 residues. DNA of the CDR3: TGTGCCAGCAGCAACCGGGGAGGCCAAGAGACCCAGTACTTC. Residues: CASSNRGGQETQYF.

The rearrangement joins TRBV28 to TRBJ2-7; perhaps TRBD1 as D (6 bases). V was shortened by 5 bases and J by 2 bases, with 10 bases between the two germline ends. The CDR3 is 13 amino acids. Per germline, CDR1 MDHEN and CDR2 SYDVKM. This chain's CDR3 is CASSLTGTYEQYF. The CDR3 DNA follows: TGTGCCAGCAGTCTTACAGGGACCTACGAGCAGTACTTC.

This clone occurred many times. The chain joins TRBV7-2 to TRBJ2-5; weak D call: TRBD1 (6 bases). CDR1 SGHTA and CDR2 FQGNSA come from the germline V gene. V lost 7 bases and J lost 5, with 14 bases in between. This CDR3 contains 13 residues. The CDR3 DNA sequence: TGTGCCAGCACAAAAACAGGGCCGGAGACCCAGTACTTC. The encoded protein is CASTKTGPETQYF. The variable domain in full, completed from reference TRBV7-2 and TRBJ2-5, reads GAGVSQSPSNKVTEKGKDVELRCDPISGHTALYWYRQSLGQGLEFLIYFQGNSAPDKSGLPSDRFSAERTGGSVSTLTIQRTQQEDSAVYLCASTKTGPETQYFGPGTRLLVL.

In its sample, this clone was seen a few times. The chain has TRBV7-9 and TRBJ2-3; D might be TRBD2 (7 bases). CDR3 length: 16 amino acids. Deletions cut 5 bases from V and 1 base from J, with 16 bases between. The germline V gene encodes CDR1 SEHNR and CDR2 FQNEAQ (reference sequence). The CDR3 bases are TGTGCCAGCAGCCTACCGGGGGGCAGGGGCACAGATACGCAGTATTTT. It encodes CASSLPGGRGTDTQYF.

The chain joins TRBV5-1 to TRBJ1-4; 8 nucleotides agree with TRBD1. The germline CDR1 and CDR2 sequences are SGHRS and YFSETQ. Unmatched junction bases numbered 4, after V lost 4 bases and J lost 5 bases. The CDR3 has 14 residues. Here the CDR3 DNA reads TGCGCCAGCAGCCCAGGGACAGGAAATGAAAAACTGTTTTTT. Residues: CASSPGTGNEKLFF.

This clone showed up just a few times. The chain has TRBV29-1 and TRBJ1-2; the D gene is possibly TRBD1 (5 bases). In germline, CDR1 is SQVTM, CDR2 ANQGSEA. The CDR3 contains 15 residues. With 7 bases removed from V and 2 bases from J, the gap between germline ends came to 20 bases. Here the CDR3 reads CSAHSLPTGNYGYTF. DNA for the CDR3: TGCAGCGCGCACAGCCTCCCCACAGGAAACTATGGCTACACCTTC.

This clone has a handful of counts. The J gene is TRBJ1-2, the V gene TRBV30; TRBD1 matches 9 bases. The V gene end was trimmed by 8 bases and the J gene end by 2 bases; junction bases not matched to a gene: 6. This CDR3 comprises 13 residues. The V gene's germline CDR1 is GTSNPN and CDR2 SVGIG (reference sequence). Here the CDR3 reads CARKGTGNYGYTF. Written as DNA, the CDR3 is TGTGCCCGTAAGGGGACAGGGAACTATGGCTACACCTTC.

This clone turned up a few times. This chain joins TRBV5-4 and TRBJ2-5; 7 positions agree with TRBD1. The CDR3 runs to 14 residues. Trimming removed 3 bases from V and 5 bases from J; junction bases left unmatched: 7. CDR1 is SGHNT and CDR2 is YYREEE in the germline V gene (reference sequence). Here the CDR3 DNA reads TGTGCCAGCAGCTGGGGACAGACTTCGGAGACCCAGTACTTC. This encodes CASSWGQTSETQYF.

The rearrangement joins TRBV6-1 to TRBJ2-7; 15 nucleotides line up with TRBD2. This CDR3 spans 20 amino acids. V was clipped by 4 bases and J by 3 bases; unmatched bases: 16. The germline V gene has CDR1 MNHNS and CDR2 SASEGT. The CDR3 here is CASSGTLRGLAGGGSYEQYF. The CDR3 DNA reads TGTGCCAGCAGTGGCACACTAAGGGGACTAGCGGGAGGTGGTAGCTACGAGCAGTACTTC.

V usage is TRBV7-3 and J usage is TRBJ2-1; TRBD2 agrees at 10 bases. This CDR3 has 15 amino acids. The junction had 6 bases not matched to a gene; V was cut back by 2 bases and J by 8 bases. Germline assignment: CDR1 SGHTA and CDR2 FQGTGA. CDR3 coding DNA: TGTGCCAGCAGCTTAGTGAGCGGGGGGGACTATGAGCAGTTCTTC. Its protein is CASSLVSGGDYEQFF.

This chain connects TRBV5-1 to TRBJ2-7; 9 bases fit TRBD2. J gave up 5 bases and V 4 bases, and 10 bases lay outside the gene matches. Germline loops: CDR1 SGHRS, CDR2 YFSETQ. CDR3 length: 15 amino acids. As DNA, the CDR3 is TGCGCCAGCAGCGTAGCGGGAGACGGGTCCCACGAGCAGTACTTC. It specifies CASSVAGDGSHEQYF.

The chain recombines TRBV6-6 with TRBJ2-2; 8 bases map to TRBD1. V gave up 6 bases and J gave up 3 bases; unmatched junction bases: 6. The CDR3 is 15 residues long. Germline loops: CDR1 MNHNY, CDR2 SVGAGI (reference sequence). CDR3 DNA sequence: TGTGCCAGCAGCTCGACAGGGGCGGACACCGGGGAGCTGTTTTTT. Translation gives CASSSTGADTGELFF.

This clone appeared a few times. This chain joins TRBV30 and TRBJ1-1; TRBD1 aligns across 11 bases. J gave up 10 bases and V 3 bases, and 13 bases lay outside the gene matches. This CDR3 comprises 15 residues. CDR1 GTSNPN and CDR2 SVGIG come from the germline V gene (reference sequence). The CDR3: CAWSTPGQGGLAAFF. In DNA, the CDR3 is TGTGCCTGGAGCACACCGGGACAGGGGGGTTTGGCAGCTTTCTTT.

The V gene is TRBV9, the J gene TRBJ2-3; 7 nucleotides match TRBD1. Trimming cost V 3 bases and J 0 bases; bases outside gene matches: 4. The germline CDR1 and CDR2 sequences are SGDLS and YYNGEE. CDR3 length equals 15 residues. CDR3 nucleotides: TGTGCCAGCAGCGCCGGGACAGAGAGCACAGATACGCAGTATTTT. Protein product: CASSAGTESTDTQYF.

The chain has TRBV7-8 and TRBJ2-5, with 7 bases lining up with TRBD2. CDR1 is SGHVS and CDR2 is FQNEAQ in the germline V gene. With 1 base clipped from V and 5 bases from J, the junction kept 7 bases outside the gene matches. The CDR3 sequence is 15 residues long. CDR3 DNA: TGTGCCAGCAGCTTAGATCTTCCAGCGGGGGAGACCCAGTACTTC. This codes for CASSLDLPAGETQYF.

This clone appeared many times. The CDR3 region is CASSHTGAGARNIQYF. The CDR3 DNA reads as TGCGCCAGCAGCCACACCGGAGCGGGAGCTCGGAACATTCAGTACTTC. V and J are TRBV4-1 and TRBJ2-4; 8 nucleotides align to TRBD2. V was pared by 3 bases and J by 7 bases, with 11 bases of the junction left unmatched. Germline loops: CDR1 MGHRA, CDR2 YSYEKL. The CDR3 covers 16 residues.

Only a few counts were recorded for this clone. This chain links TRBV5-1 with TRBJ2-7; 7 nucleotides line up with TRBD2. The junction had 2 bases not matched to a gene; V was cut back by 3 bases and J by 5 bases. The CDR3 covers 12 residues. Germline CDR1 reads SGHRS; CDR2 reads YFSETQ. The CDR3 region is CASSWAGDEQYF. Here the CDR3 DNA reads TGCGCCAGCAGCTGGGCGGGGGACGAGCAGTACTTC.

CDR3 amino acids: CASSYGGTNTEAFF. The DNA of the CDR3 is TGTGCCAGCAGTTACGGGGGGACGAACACTGAAGCTTTCTTT. This rearrangement joins TRBV6-6 to TRBJ1-1, with D possibly matching TRBD1 (5 bases). V was pared by 2 bases and J by 1 base, with 8 bases between. The germline V gene has CDR1 MNHNY and CDR2 SVGAGI (reference sequence). This CDR3 region has 14 residues.

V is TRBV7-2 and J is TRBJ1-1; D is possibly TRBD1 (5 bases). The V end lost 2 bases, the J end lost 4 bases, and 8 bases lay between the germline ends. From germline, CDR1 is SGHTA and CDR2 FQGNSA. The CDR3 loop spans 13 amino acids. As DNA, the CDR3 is TGTGCCAGCAGCTTACGGGGGGGCACTGAAGCTTTCTTT. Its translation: CASSLRGGTEAFF.

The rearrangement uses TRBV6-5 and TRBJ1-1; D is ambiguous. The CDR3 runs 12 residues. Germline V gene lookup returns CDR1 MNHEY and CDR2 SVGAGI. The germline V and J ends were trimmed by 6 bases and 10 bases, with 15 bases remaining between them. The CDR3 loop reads CASSQVGSGAFF. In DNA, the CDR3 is TGTGCCAGCAGCCAGGTGGGGAGCGGAGCTTTCTTT.

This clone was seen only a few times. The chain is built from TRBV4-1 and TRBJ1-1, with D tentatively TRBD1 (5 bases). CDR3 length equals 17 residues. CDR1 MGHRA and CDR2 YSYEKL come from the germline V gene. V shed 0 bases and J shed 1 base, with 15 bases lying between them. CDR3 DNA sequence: TGCGCCAGCAGCCAAGATCCTCCAGCCAGGGCGAACACTGAAGCTTTCTTT. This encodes CASSQDPPARANTEAFF.

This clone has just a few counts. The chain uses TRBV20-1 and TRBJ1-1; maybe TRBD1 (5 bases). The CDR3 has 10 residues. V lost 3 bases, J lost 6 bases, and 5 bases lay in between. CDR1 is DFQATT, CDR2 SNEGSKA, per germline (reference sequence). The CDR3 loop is CSARTAEAFF. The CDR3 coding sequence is TGCAGTGCTAGGACAGCTGAAGCTTTCTTT.

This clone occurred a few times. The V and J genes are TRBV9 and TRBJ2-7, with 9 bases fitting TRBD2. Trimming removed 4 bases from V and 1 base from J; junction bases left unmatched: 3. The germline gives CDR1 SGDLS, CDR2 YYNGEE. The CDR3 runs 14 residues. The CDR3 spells CASSPSGVSYEQYF. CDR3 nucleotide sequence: TGTGCCAGCAGCCCTAGCGGGGTTTCCTACGAGCAGTACTTC.